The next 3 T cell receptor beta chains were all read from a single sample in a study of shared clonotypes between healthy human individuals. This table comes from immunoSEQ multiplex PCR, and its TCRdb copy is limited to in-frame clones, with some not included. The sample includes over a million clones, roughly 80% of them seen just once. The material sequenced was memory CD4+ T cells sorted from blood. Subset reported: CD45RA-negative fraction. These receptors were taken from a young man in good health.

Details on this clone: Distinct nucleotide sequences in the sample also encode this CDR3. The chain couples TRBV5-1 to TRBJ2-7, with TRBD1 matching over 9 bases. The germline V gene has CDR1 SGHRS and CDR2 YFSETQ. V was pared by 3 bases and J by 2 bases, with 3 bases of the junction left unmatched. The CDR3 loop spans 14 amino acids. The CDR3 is CASSSTGGAYEQYF. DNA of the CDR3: TGCGCCAGCAGCTCGACAGGGGGAGCCTACGAGCAGTACTTC. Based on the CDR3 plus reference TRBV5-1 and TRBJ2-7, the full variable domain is KAGVTQTPRYLIKTRGQQVTLSCSPISGHRSVSWYQQTPGQGLQFLFEYFSETQRNKGNFPGRFSGRQFSNSRSEMNVSTLELGDSALYLCASSSTGGAYEQYFGPGTRLTVT.

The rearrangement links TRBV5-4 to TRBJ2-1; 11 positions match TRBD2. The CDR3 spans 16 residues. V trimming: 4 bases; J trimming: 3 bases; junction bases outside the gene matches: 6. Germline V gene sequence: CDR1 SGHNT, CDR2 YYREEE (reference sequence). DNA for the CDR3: TGTGCCAGCAGCGAAGGACTAGCGGGTAGCTACAATGAGCAGTTCTTC. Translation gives CASSEGLAGSYNEQFF.

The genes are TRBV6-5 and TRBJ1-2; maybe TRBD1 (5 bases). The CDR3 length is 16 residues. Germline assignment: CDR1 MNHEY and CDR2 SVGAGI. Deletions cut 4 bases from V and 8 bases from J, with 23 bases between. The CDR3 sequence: CASSLYGKGPFGGYTF. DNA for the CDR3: TGTGCCAGCAGTTTGTACGGAAAGGGACCGTTTGGCGGCTACACCTTC.